Shown below are 20 T cell receptor beta chains from a single sample sequenced in a study of cytomegalovirus exposure and HLA in healthy donors. Primers: 60 Vbeta forward and 13 Jbeta reverse. Here immunoSEQ multiplex PCR was the method, and the copy in TCRdb shows in-frame clones only, minus some. The sample's table shows about 20,000 clones. Material: PBMCs. Receptor source: a man aged 60-69 years in good health and CMV-seropositive.

The CDR3 here is CASSRQNSNQPQHF. CDR3 bases: TGTGCCAGCTCACGACAGAATAGCAATCAGCCCCAGCATTTT. V usage is TRBV18 and J usage is TRBJ1-5, with D perhaps TRBD1 (5 bases). Trimming took 4 bases from V and 0 from J, leaving 7 bases between them. The CDR3 totals 14 residues. In germline, CDR1 is KGHSH, CDR2 LQKENI. Full variable domain (outside the CDR3, taken from reference TRBV18 and TRBJ1-5): NAGVMQNPRHLVRRRGQEARLRCSPMKGHSHVYWYRQLPEEGLKFMVYLQKENIIDESGMPKERFSAEFPKEGPSILRIQQVVRGDSAAYFCASSRQNSNQPQHFGDGTRLSIL.

The chain couples TRBV5-1 to TRBJ2-3; TRBD1 matches at 11 bases. V trimming: 0 bases; J trimming: 7 bases; junction bases outside the gene matches: 4. CDR1 SGHRS and CDR2 YFSETQ come from the germline V gene. The CDR3 contains 15 residues. As DNA, the CDR3 is TGCGCCAGCAGCTTGGGCGGGACAGGGGGTTATACGCAGTATTTT. Encoded protein: CASSLGGTGGYTQYF.

This chain connects TRBV6-5 to TRBJ1-4; perhaps TRBD1 as D (5 bases). This CDR3 contains 14 residues. CDR1 is MNHEY, CDR2 SVGAGI, per germline. Trimming removed 8 bases at V and 7 bases at J, with 17 bases between. The CDR3 loop is CASALDRSVEKLFF. The CDR3 nucleotides are TGTGCCAGCGCCCTCGACAGATCGGTTGAAAAACTGTTTTTT.

V and J are TRBV4-1 and TRBJ2-7; TRBD2 agrees at 9 bases. Germline V gene sequence: CDR1 MGHRA, CDR2 YSYEKL. CDR3 size: 14 residues. V shed 5 bases, J shed 6 bases, and the junction held 8 bases outside the gene matches. DNA for the CDR3: TGCGCCAGCAGCTCGAGTAGCGGGAGTTCCGAGCAGTACTTC. Protein: CASSSSSGSSEQYF.

The chain combines TRBV5-4 with TRBJ1-2; TRBD1 matches at 10 bases. Germline V lookup: CDR1 SGHNT, CDR2 YYREEE (reference sequence). The length of the CDR3 is 15 residues. V gave up 0 bases and J gave up 4 bases; unmatched junction bases: 3. CDR3 amino acids: CASSLGGQGSYGYTF. CDR3 DNA: TGTGCCAGCAGCTTGGGGGGACAGGGGAGCTATGGCTACACCTTC.

The gene calls are TRBV6-5 and TRBJ1-5; perhaps TRBD1 as D (5 bases). V was clipped by 4 bases and J by 3 bases, with 10 bases between them. CDR1 and CDR2 (germline): MNHEY, SVGAGI. CDR3 length: 14 residues. The CDR3 coding sequence is TGTGCCAGCAGTTCCGACAGCTCCAATCAGCCCCAGCATTTT. This encodes CASSSDSSNQPQHF.

V is TRBV4-2 and J is TRBJ2-5; 14 bases match TRBD2. Germline CDR1 and CDR2: LGHNA and YNFKEQ. V gave up 7 bases and J gave up 4 bases; unmatched junction bases: 8. CDR3 length: 16 amino acids. CDR3 residues: CASTLGTSGSLETQYF. The CDR3 DNA reads as TGTGCCAGCACCCTCGGGACTAGCGGGAGTCTAGAGACCCAGTACTTC.

DNA for the CDR3: TGCGCCAGCAGCCTACTGGGGCACACTGAAGCTTTCTTT. Translation: CASSLLGHTEAFF. V usage is TRBV5-1 and J usage is TRBJ1-1; possible D gene TRBD1, 5 bases. This CDR3 has 13 amino acids. The V and J ends lost 4 bases and 3 bases respectively, with 10 bases between them. In germline, CDR1 is SGHRS, CDR2 YFSETQ.

The V call is TRBV5-6, the J call TRBJ2-3; 7 nucleotides match TRBD2. J gave up 5 bases and V 1 base, and 16 bases lay outside the gene matches. The V gene's germline CDR1 is SGHDT and CDR2 YYEEEE. The CDR3 is 18 amino acids. CDR3 DNA sequence: TGTGCCAGCAGCTTGAGCCCTAGCGGAGCTAGTCCTAAAGATACGCAGTATTTT. This gives the protein CASSLSPSGASPKDTQYF. Supplemented by reference TRBV5-6 and TRBJ2-3, the full variable domain reads DAGVTQSPTHLIKTRGQQVTLRCSPKSGHDTVSWYQQALGQGPQFIFQYYEEEERQRGNFPDRFSGHQFPNYSSELNVNALLLGDSALYLCASSLSPSGASPKDTQYFGPGTRLTVL.

The chain recombines TRBV29-1 with TRBJ2-7, with 9 bases identical to TRBD1. This CDR3 comprises 17 residues. Germline CDR1 is SQVTM and CDR2 is ANQGSEA. The trim removed 1 base at V and 2 bases at J, leaving 12 bases unmatched. This CDR3 is CSVEGWILDRGTYEQYF. CDR3 nucleotides: TGCAGCGTTGAAGGATGGATATTGGACAGGGGCACCTACGAGCAGTACTTC.

The chain is built from TRBV7-7 and TRBJ2-1; TRBD2 agrees at 9 bases. Germline loops: CDR1 SSHAT, CDR2 FNYEAQ (reference sequence). CDR3 length equals 16 residues. V trimming: 0 bases; J trimming: 2 bases; junction bases outside the gene matches: 2. The CDR3 here is CASSLAASGAYNEQFF. The CDR3 DNA reads TGTGCCAGCAGCTTAGCGGCTAGCGGGGCCTACAATGAGCAGTTCTTC. Full variable domain (rest looked up from reference TRBV7-7 and TRBJ2-1): GAGVSQSPRYKVTKRGQDVTLRCDPISSHATLYWYQQALGQGPEFLTYFNYEAQPDKSGLPSDRFSAERPEGSISTLTIQRTEQRDSAMYRCASSLAASGAYNEQFFGPGTRLTVL.

This chain connects TRBV7-9 to TRBJ2-1; maybe TRBD2 (7 bases). Germline CDR1 is SEHNR and CDR2 is FQNEAQ (reference sequence). The CDR3 has 14 amino acids. Trimming took 6 bases from V and 8 from J, leaving 17 bases between them. The CDR3: CASRRGGGVDEQFF. Here the CDR3 DNA reads TGTGCCAGCAGGCGAGGGGGAGGGGTAGATGAGCAGTTCTTC. The full variable domain, with the rest looked up from reference TRBV7-9 and TRBJ2-1, is DTGVSQNPRHKITKRGQNVTFRCDPISEHNRLYWYRQTLGQGPEFLTYFQNEAQLEKSRLLSDRFSAERPKGSFSTLEIQRTEQGDSAMYLCASRRGGGVDEQFFGPGTRLTVL.

The rearrangement uses TRBV6-6 and TRBJ1-2; 8 bases fit TRBD1. After removal of 3 bases from V and 7 bases from J, the junction contained 7 bases not matched to a gene. The germline V gene encodes CDR1 MNHNY and CDR2 SVGAGI (reference sequence). The CDR3 is made up of 14 amino acids. DNA of the CDR3: TGTGCCAGCAGTTATACCGGACAGGGTGGTGGCTACACCTTC. This encodes CASSYTGQGGGYTF.

The V and J genes are TRBV27 and TRBJ2-5; a possible D gene is TRBD1 (6 bases). Trimming removed 2 bases at V and 5 bases at J, with 15 bases between. The CDR3 runs to 15 residues. CDR1 is MNHEY, CDR2 SMNVEV, per germline (reference sequence). The CDR3 here is CASSLMPGVGETQYF. Written as DNA, the CDR3 is TGTGCCAGCAGTTTAATGCCAGGGGTTGGGGAGACCCAGTACTTC.

The rearrangement joins TRBV15 to TRBJ2-7; D is perhaps TRBD1 or TRBD2 (7 bases each). Germline loops: CDR1 LNHNV, CDR2 YYDKDF (reference sequence). Trimming left V 5 bases short and J 3 bases short, with 14 bases between. This CDR3 is built from 14 residues. The CDR3 DNA reads as TGTGCCACCAGCCGAGGGGGGGACAGCTACGAGCAGTACTTC. It translates to CATSRGGDSYEQYF.

J is TRBJ2-5 and V is TRBV4-2, with 12 bases identical to TRBD2. This CDR3 comprises 19 residues. The V segment lost 3 bases and the J segment 6 bases; nucleotides outside the gene matches: 17. CDR1 is LGHNA and CDR2 is YNFKEQ in the germline V gene. CDR3: CASSQAGTSGRRRAKTQYF. The CDR3 nucleotides are TGTGCCAGCAGCCAGGCGGGGACTAGCGGGCGCAGGAGGGCGAAGACCCAGTACTTC.

V is TRBV6-5 and J is TRBJ2-2; D perhaps matches TRBD2 (6 bases). The V end was cut by 5 bases, the J end by 2 bases, with 12 bases between. CDR1 and CDR2 from the germline V gene are MNHEY and SVGAGI. The CDR3 has 15 amino acids. The chain's CDR3 is CASSPRDLNTGELFF. The CDR3 nucleotides are TGTGCCAGCAGTCCCCGGGACTTAAACACCGGGGAGCTGTTTTTT.

The rearrangement joins TRBV7-2 to TRBJ1-5, with D unclear. Germline values: CDR1 SGHTA, CDR2 FQGNSA. The CDR3 has 15 amino acids. V lost 4 bases, J lost 5 bases, and 15 bases lay in between. The DNA of the CDR3 is TGTGCCAGCAGCTGGTCCCGGGTCGGCTATCAGCCCCAGCATTTT. Translation gives CASSWSRVGYQPQHF.

The gene calls are TRBV10-3 and TRBJ2-7; 7 nucleotides agree with TRBD2. Trimming at V came to 4 bases and at J to 3 bases, leaving 3 bases not matched to a gene. This CDR3 has 13 residues. Germline CDR1 and CDR2: ENHRY and SYGVKD. CDR3 DNA: TGTGCCATCAGTGTAGCGGGCAACTACGAGCAGTACTTC. Translating it yields CAISVAGNYEQYF.

The rearrangement links TRBV7-2 to TRBJ1-2, with D possibly TRBD1 on 6 matching bases. Germline CDR1 is SGHTA and CDR2 is FQGNSA. V was clipped by 5 bases and J by 2 bases, with 9 bases between them. The CDR3 sequence is 13 residues long. In nucleotides, the CDR3 is TGTGCCAGCAGCCCTACAGGGAACTATGGCTACACCTTC. Residues: CASSPTGNYGYTF.